This T cell receptor beta chain emerged from a study of blood T cell repertoires in COVID-19. In the authors' workflow: Reference gene primer amplification in the assay estimated nucleated cell counts. Repertoires were generated with immunoSEQ multiplex PCR, while TCRdb's copy carries only in-frame clones and drops some. From that table come the V and J calls and clone size; the DNA was used to work out D and trimming. The table includes about 92,000 clones, around nine tenths detected once. One Seattle source followed patients from active infection through their disease course. The germline CDR1 and CDR2 sequences are GTSNPN and SVGIG (reference sequence). Trimming removed 7 bases at V and 1 base at J, with 13 bases between. CDR3 length: 13 amino acids.

This clonotype was sampled from a woman aged 55-69 years with COVID-19, enrolled during active disease. The J gene is TRBJ1-2, the V gene TRBV30; D is uncertain. Sequenced material: peripheral blood. The CDR3 DNA sequence: TGTGCCTACCACCAAGGAGTTAACTATGGCTACACCTTC. It encodes CAYHQGVNYGYTF.